The source of this T cell receptor beta chain is a study of cytomegalovirus exposure and HLA in healthy donors. Study-wide findings and caveats: Under in vitro conditions, three CMV-associated chains were confirmed as specific for CMV antigens.

Only a few counts were recorded for this clone. No antigen is known for it. The study ran its PCR with 60 Vbeta and 13 Jbeta primers. TCRdb's copy holds only in-frame clones and misses some; the assay was immunoSEQ multiplex PCR. The profile covers over 110,000 clones, with 70% to 85% appearing a single time and around a tenth taken by the ten largest. The CDR3 is 14 amino acids. Trimming removed 4 bases from V and 4 bases from J; junction bases left unmatched: 4. Germline assignment: CDR1 MGHRA and CDR2 YSYEKL. The sequenced sample consisted of PBMCs. This chain uses TRBV4-1 with TRBJ1-5; 7 nucleotides align to TRBD1. This receptor was identified in a woman aged 55-70 years in good health and CMV-seropositive. The CDR3 loop reads CASSPGQLNQPQHF. The CDR3 DNA reads TGCGCCAGCAGCCCGGGACAGCTAAATCAGCCCCAGCATTTT.